This record concerns one T cell receptor (beta chain) sequence. Authors' methods: Scientists estimated how many nucleated cells there were by amplifying reference gene primers. Data came from immunoSEQ multiplex PCR; TCRdb stores just in-frame clones and leaves some out. Clone size and V and J calls were adopted from that table, with D and trimming inferred from the DNA. The table lists 310,000 or so clones, over 75% of them singletons. The age range of participants was about 18 to 95 years, with residence in about two dozen US areas. Recovery among Cohort 3 donors was established by two negative PCRs, clearance, or symptom resolution. The data originate from a study of blood T cell repertoires in COVID-19. Turning to the study itself: PBMCs, B-cell-depleted T cells, or T cells provided the cDNA or gDNA that made up the material.

Trimming pared 7 bases from V and 5 bases from J, leaving 15 bases between. Germline assignment: CDR1 SNHLY and CDR2 FYNNEI. This CDR3 has 13 residues. The chain uses TRBV2 and TRBJ2-7, with D possibly matching TRBD1 (6 bases). Sequencing was done on a sample of PBMCs or T cells enriched from blood (not recorded which). The TCR originated in a woman aged 25 to 39 who had recovered from COVID-19. The CDR3 reads CASTQQGLNEQYF. CDR3 nucleotide sequence: TGTGCCAGCACCCAGCAGGGGCTCAACGAGCAGTACTTC.